One and the same sample provided the 22 T cell receptor beta chains below, sequenced in a study of blood T cell repertoires in COVID-19. Libraries were prepared by immunoSEQ multiplex PCR; TCRdb keeps only in-frame clonotypes and omits some of them. The sample has about 300,000 clones, about 90% seen once. Sequencing used peripheral blood. These receptor sequences come from a woman aged 35 to 49 who had recovered from COVID-19.

This chain joins TRBV27 and TRBJ2-7, with D hard to call. Trimming took 0 bases from V and 1 from J, leaving 4 bases between them. The CDR3 runs 13 residues. From germline, CDR1 is MNHEY and CDR2 SMNVEV (reference sequence). Written as DNA, the CDR3 is TGTGCCAGCAGTTTATCCCCATCCTACGAGCAGTACTTC. This codes for CASSLSPSYEQYF.

The count of this clone is one. V usage is TRBV19 and J usage is TRBJ1-2, with D perhaps TRBD1 (5 bases). Trimming took off 3 bases at V and 1 base at J, with 15 bases between the two ends. Per germline, CDR1 LNHDA and CDR2 SQIVND (reference sequence). The CDR3 covers 16 residues. In nucleotides, the CDR3 is TGTGCCAGTAGTATCCAGGGAGCGGGGGTTAACTATGGCTACACCTTC. This encodes CASSIQGAGVNYGYTF. The full variable domain, its missing parts supplied by reference TRBV19 and TRBJ1-2, is DGGITQSPKYLFRKEGQNVTLSCEQNLNHDAMYWYRQDPGQGLRLIYYSQIVNDFQKGDIAEGYSVSREKKESFPLTVTSAQKNPTAFYLCASSIQGAGVNYGYTFGSGTRLTVV.

The chain carries TRBV15 and TRBJ2-7, with D perhaps matching TRBD1 (5 bases). Germline lookup yields CDR1 LNHNV and CDR2 YYDKDF (reference sequence). There are 13 residues in the CDR3. V lost 0 bases and J 5 bases, leaving 8 bases between the germline ends. CDR3 DNA: TGTGCCACCAGCAGAGATTGGACACACGAGCAGTACTTC. It specifies CATSRDWTHEQYF.

In this sample, this clone turned up once. The CDR3 sequence: CASSAGGLIYGYTF. DNA of the CDR3: TGTGCCAGCAGCGCAGGGGGCTTGATCTATGGCTACACCTTC. This chain connects TRBV13 to TRBJ1-2; TRBD1 aligns across 8 bases. From germline, CDR1 is PRHDT and CDR2 FYEKMQ (reference sequence). Trimming cost V 5 bases and J 4 bases; bases outside gene matches: 6. CDR3 size: 14 residues.

Turning to this clone: The sample carries other DNA sequences with the same CDR3. V gene TRBV9 combines with J gene TRBJ1-2; TRBD1 agrees at 7 bases. V lost 0 bases to trimming and J lost 3 bases; unmatched junction nucleotides: 2. Per the germline V gene, CDR1 is SGDLS and CDR2 is YYNGEE. CDR3 length equals 14 residues. The CDR3 DNA reads as TGTGCCAGCAGCGTAGGGGACAGCTACTATGGCTACACCTTC. Protein product: CASSVGDSYYGYTF.

The rearrangement links TRBV4-3 to TRBJ1-2, with 7 bases lining up with TRBD1. The CDR3 runs to 17 residues. V lost 4 bases and J lost 4; bases outside the gene matches: 15. Germline CDR1 and CDR2: LGHNA and YSLEER. For the CDR3, the DNA is TGCGCCAGCAGCCCAACACCACAGGGGTCCTCCCTCTATGGCTACACCTTC. This codes for CASSPTPQGSSLYGYTF.

The chain carries TRBV2 and TRBJ1-2, with 8 bases aligning to TRBD1. CDR3 length: 14 amino acids. The V and J ends lost 10 bases and 5 bases, in that order; junction bases with no gene match: 12. Germline loops: CDR1 SNHLY, CDR2 FYNNEI. CDR3 protein: CATCLDRVGYGYTF. CDR3 sequence (DNA): TGTGCCACCTGCCTGGACAGGGTGGGTTATGGCTACACCTTC.

This clone appeared once. The chain carries TRBV7-9 and TRBJ1-2; D uncertain. Germline values: CDR1 SEHNR, CDR2 FQNEAQ (reference sequence). The CDR3 covers 13 residues. V lost 0 bases to trimming and J lost 5 bases, with 7 bases between them. The CDR3 loop reads CASSLATFYGYTF. The DNA of the CDR3 is TGTGCCAGCAGCTTAGCGACTTTTTATGGCTACACCTTC.

The V call is TRBV5-4, the J call TRBJ2-7; TRBD1 is a possible D gene (5 bases). V dropped 7 bases and J dropped 2 bases, with 13 bases sitting between them. Germline assignment: CDR1 SGHNT and CDR2 YYREEE (reference sequence). The CDR3 spans 13 residues. CDR3 region: CASSQGLAYEQYF. The CDR3 nucleotides read TGTGCCAGCTCTCAGGGTCTGGCCTACGAGCAGTACTTC.

The V and J genes are TRBV2 and TRBJ2-7, with TRBD2 identical over 7 bases. Per germline, CDR1 SNHLY and CDR2 FYNNEI. There are 16 residues in the CDR3. Trimming took 5 bases from V and 0 from J; bases not matched to a gene: 10. This chain's CDR3 is CASSPAGSGISYEQYF. The CDR3 coding sequence is TGTGCCAGCAGTCCAGCGGGGAGTGGGATCTCCTACGAGCAGTACTTC.

The chain uses TRBV5-8 and TRBJ2-3; 9 bases fit TRBD2. CDR1 and CDR2 from the germline V gene are SGHTS and YDEGEE. V gave up 5 bases and J gave up 1 base; unmatched junction bases: 11. CDR3 size: 17 residues. The CDR3 reads CASRSPGLASGTDTQYF. The DNA of the CDR3 is TGTGCCAGCAGATCGCCGGGACTAGCTTCTGGCACAGATACGCAGTATTTT.

J is TRBJ2-5 and V is TRBV9; 7 positions agree with TRBD1. This CDR3 has 14 amino acids. Germline-derived CDR1 and CDR2 are SGDLS and YYNGEE. J was trimmed by 4 bases and V by 3 bases; bases with no gene match: 6. The CDR3 DNA follows: TGTGCCAGCAGCGACAACAGGGGCCGAGAGACCCAGTACTTC. This sequence encodes CASSDNRGRETQYF.

CDR3 nucleotide sequence: TGTGCCAGCAGTTATTGGGGGGTCTTAGCCAAAAACATTCAGTACTTC. Translation gives CASSYWGVLAKNIQYF. The chain carries TRBV2 and TRBJ2-4; tentatively, D is TRBD2 (6 bases). Germline V gene lookup returns CDR1 SNHLY and CDR2 FYNNEI. With 5 bases removed from V and 0 bases from J, the gap between germline ends came to 14 bases. CDR3 length equals 16 residues.

The chain employs TRBV25-1 and TRBJ1-4; 7 nucleotides align to TRBD1. Losses at the gene ends were 3 bases for V and 7 bases for J; bases not matched to a gene: 8. This CDR3 spans 15 amino acids. Germline V gene data show CDR1 as MGHDK and CDR2 as SYGVNS. CDR3 nucleotides: TGTGCCAGCAGTGACCCAAGACAGGGCAGTGAAAAACTGTTTTTT. The encoded protein is CASSDPRQGSEKLFF.

Relative to its sample, this clone is medium-sized. J is TRBJ1-3 and V is TRBV7-2; 9 bases are a match to TRBD1. The CDR3 covers 16 residues. The germline CDR1 and CDR2 sequences are SGHTA and FQGNSA. V dropped 5 bases and J dropped 4; count of bases not matched to a gene: 9. CDR3: CASSPWTGDFGNTIYF. DNA of the CDR3: TGTGCCAGCAGCCCGTGGACAGGGGATTTCGGAAACACCATATATTTT. The full variable domain, its missing parts supplied by reference TRBV7-2 and TRBJ1-3, is GAGVSQSPSNKVTEKGKDVELRCDPISGHTALYWYRQSLGQGLEFLIYFQGNSAPDKSGLPSDRFSAERTGGSVSTLTIQRTQQEDSAVYLCASSPWTGDFGNTIYFGEGSWLTVV.

The rearrangement links TRBV18 to TRBJ2-3; TRBD2 might be the D (7 bases). Looked up from germline, CDR1 is KGHSH and CDR2 is LQKENI. There are 17 residues in the CDR3. Trimming pared 7 bases from V and 0 bases from J, leaving 20 bases between. CDR3 DNA sequence: TGTGCCAGCTTCGGGGGGCTCTCCTCTATAAGCACAGATACGCAGTATTTT. This translates into CASFGGLSSISTDTQYF.

V usage is TRBV19 and J usage is TRBJ1-6, with a tentative D call TRBD1 (5 bases). In germline, CDR1 is LNHDA, CDR2 SQIVND (reference sequence). The CDR3 spans 16 residues. The V and J ends lost 3 bases and 9 bases respectively, with 18 bases between them. The CDR3: CASSISLTESSSPLHF. CDR3 nucleotide sequence: TGTGCCAGTAGTATCTCCCTGACAGAAAGTTCTTCACCCCTCCACTTT.

The table lists this clone with a few counts. The V and J genes are TRBV10-1 and TRBJ2-2; D possibly corresponds to TRBD1 (5 bases). V lost 6 bases and J 4 bases, leaving 12 bases between the germline ends. CDR1 WNHNN and CDR2 SYGVQD come from the germline V gene (reference sequence). The CDR3 totals 14 residues. The CDR3 loop reads CASRVRQTTGELFF. DNA for the CDR3: TGCGCCAGCAGGGTTAGACAGACCACCGGGGAGCTGTTTTTT.

This chain joins TRBV30 and TRBJ1-6; D unclear. The CDR3 totals 13 residues. Trimming cost V 8 bases and J 9 bases, with 17 bases left between them. Looked up from germline, CDR1 is GTSNPN and CDR2 is SVGIG (reference sequence). The CDR3 loop reads CAGTRLSGSPLHF. The DNA for the CDR3 is TGTGCCGGTACCCGCCTAAGCGGTTCACCCCTCCACTTT.

This clone has more than one count but fewer than ten. This rearrangement joins TRBV5-5 to TRBJ1-1, with D perhaps TRBD1 (5 bases). The CDR3 has 14 amino acids. Trimming left V 0 bases short and J 4 bases short, with 10 bases between. Germline-derived CDR1 and CDR2 are SGHKS and YYEKEE (reference sequence). For the CDR3, the DNA is TGTGCCAGCAGCTTGGGACAGCGGGGCACTGAAGCTTTCTTT. Amino acid sequence: CASSLGQRGTEAFF.

This chain joins TRBV2 and TRBJ1-5; perhaps TRBD1 as D (6 bases). The CDR3 runs to 14 residues. Germline CDR1 reads SNHLY; CDR2 reads FYNNEI. Between the trimmed V and J ends, which lost 7 bases and 6 bases, there was a span of 16 bases. The CDR3: CASTPGGGPQPQHF. The CDR3 region has the DNA TGTGCCAGCACCCCGGGGGGCGGTCCTCAGCCCCAGCATTTT.

This sequence joins TRBV5-4 and TRBJ2-7; D may be TRBD1 (6 bases). V lost 4 bases, J lost 5 bases, and 13 bases lay in between. The CDR3 extends over 13 amino acids. Germline V gives CDR1 SGHNT, CDR2 YYREEE (reference sequence). The CDR3 nucleotides read TGTGCCAGCAGCGGGGGCTTCGACCACGAGCAGTACTTC. It is translated as CASSGGFDHEQYF. The full variable domain, completed using reference TRBV5-4 and TRBJ2-7, is ETGVTQSPTHLIKTRGQQVTLRCSSQSGHNTVSWYQQALGQGPQFIFQYYREEENGRGNFPPRFSGLQFPNYSSELNVNALELDDSALYLCASSGGFDHEQYFGPGTRLTVT.